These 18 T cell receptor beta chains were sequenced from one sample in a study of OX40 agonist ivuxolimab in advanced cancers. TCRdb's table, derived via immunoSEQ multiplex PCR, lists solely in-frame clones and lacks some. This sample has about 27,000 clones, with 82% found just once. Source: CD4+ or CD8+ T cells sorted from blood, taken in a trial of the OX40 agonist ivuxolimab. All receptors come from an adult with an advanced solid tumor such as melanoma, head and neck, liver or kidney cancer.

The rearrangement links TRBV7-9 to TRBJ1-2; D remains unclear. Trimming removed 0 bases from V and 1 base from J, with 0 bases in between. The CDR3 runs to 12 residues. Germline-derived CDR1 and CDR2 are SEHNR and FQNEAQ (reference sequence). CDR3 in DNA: TGTGCCAGCAGCTTAGCTAACTATGGCTACACCTTC. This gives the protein CASSLANYGYTF. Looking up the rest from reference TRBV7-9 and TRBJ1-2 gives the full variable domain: DTGVSQNPRHKITKRGQNVTFRCDPISEHNRLYWYRQTLGQGPEFLTYFQNEAQLEKSRLLSDRFSAERPKGSFSTLEIQRTEQGDSAMYLCASSLANYGYTFGSGTRLTVV.

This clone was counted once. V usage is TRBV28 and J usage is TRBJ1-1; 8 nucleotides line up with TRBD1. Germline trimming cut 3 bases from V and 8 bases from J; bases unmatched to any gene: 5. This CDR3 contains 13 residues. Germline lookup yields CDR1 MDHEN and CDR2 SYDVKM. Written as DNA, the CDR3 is TGTGCCAGCAGTTTGACAGGGGACTCGGAAGCTTTCTTT. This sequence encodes CASSLTGDSEAFF.

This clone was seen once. In DNA form, the CDR3 reads TGCGCCAGCAGCTTGGCGGGGGGAGAAGATCAGCCCCAGCATTTT. As protein: CASSLAGGEDQPQHF. The rearrangement joins TRBV5-1 to TRBJ1-5, with a tentative D call TRBD1 (5 bases). The CDR3 is made up of 15 amino acids. The germline CDR1 and CDR2 sequences are SGHRS and YFSETQ. The V end lost 0 bases, the J end lost 5 bases, and 12 bases lay between the germline ends.

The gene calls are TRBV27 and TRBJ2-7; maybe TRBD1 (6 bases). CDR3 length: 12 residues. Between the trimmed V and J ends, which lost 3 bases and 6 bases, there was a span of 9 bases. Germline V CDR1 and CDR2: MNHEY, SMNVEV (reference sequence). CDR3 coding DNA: TGTGCCAGCAGTTTTGGGGGCGGCGAGCAGTACTTC. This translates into CASSFGGGEQYF.

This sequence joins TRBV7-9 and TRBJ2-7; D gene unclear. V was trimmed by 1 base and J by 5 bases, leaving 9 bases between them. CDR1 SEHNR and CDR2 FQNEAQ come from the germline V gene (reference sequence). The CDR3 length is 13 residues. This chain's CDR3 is CASSLVSRDEQYF. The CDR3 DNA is TGTGCCAGCAGCTTAGTTTCCCGGGACGAGCAGTACTTC.

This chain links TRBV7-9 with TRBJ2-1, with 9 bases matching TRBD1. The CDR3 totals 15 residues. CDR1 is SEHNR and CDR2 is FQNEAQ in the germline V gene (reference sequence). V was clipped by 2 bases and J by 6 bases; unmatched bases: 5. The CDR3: CASSLPGQGFNEQFF. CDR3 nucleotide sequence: TGTGCCAGCAGCTTACCGGGACAGGGCTTCAATGAGCAGTTCTTC.

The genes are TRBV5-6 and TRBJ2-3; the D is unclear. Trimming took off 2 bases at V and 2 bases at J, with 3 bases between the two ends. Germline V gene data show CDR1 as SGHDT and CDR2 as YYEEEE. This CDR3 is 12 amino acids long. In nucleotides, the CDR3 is TGTGCCAGCAGCTTATTCACAGATACGCAGTATTTT. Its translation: CASSLFTDTQYF.

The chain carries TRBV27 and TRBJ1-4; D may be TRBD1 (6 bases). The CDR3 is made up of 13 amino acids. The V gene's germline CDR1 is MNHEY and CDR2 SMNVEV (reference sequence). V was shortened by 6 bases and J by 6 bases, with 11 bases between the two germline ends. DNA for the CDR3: TGTGCCAGCAGGGGGGGACATGATGAAAAACTGTTTTTT. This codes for CASRGGHDEKLFF.

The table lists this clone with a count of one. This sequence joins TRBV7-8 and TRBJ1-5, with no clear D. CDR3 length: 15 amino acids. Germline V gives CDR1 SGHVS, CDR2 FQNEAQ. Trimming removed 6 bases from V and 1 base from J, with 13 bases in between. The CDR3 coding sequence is TGTGCCAGCAGAAAAAGCACGACAAGCAATCAGCCCCAGCATTTT. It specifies CASRKSTTSNQPQHF. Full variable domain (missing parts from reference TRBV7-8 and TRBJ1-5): GAGVSQSPRYKVAKRGQDVALRCDPISGHVSLFWYQQALGQGPEFLTYFQNEAQLDKSGLPSDRFFAERPEGSVSTLKIQRTQQEDSAVYLCASRKSTTSNQPQHFGDGTRLSIL.

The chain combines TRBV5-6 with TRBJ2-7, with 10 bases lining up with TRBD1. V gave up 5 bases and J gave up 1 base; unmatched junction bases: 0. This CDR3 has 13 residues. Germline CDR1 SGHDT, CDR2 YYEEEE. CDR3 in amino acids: CASRGQGSYEQYF. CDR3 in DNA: TGTGCCAGCAGGGGACAGGGGTCCTACGAGCAGTACTTC.

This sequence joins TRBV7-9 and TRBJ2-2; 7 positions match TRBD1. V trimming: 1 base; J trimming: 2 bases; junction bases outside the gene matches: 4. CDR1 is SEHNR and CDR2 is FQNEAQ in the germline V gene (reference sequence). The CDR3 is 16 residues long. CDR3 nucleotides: TGTGCCAGCAGCTTAGTGGGACAGATAAACACCGGGGAGCTGTTTTTT. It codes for CASSLVGQINTGELFF.

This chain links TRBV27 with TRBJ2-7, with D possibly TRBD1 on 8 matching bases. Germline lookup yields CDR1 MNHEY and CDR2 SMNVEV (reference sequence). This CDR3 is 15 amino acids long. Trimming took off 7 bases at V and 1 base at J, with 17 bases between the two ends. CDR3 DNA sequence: TGTGCCAGCACTAACAGGGGGGGCAGTTCCTACGAGCAGTACTTC. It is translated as CASTNRGGSSYEQYF.

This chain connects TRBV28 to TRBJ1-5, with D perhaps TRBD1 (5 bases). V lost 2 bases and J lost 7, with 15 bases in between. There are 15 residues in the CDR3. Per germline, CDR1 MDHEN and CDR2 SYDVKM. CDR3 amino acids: CASSLGAGFRQPQHF. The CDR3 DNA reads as TGTGCCAGCAGTTTAGGGGCAGGGTTCAGGCAGCCCCAGCATTTT.

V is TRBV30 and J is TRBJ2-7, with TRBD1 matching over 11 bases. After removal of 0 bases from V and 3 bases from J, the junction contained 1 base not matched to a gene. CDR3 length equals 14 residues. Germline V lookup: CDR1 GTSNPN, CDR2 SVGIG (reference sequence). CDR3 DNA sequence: TGTGCCTGGAGTGTGGGACAGGGGGTCTACGAGCAGTACTTC. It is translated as CAWSVGQGVYEQYF.

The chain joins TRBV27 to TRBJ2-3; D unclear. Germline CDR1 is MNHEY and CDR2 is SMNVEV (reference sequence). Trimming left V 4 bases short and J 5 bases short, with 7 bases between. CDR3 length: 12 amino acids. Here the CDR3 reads CASSSTGDTQYF. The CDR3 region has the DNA TGTGCCAGCAGTTCTACGGGAGATACGCAGTATTTT.

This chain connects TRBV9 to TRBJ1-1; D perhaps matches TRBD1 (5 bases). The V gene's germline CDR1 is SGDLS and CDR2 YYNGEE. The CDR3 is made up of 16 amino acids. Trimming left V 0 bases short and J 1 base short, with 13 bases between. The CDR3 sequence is CASSVVSGTGNTEAFF. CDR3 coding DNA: TGTGCCAGCAGCGTAGTATCCGGGACGGGGAACACTGAAGCTTTCTTT.

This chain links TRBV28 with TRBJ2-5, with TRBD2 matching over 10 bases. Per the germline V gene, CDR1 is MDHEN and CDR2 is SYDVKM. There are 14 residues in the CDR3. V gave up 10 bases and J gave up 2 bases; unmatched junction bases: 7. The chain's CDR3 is CATSLAGVQETQYF. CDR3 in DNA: TGTGCCACCAGCCTAGCGGGAGTTCAAGAGACCCAGTACTTC.

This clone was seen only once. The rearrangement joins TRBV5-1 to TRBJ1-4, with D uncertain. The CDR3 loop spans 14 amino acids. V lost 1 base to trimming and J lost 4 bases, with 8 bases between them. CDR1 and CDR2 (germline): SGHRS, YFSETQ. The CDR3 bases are TGCGCCAGCAGCTTGTCTTACCTTAATGAAAAACTGTTTTTT. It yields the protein CASSLSYLNEKLFF.